The entry below gives a single T cell receptor (beta chain) sequence along with its context. The source of the sample is a study of blood T cell repertoires in COVID-19. TCRdb's copy holds only in-frame clones and misses some; the assay was immunoSEQ multiplex PCR. The sample contains a few hundred thousand clones, around 83% of which appear only once. Trimming cost V 8 bases and J 3 bases; bases outside gene matches: 6. This CDR3 has 13 amino acids. The V gene's germline CDR1 is MRHNA and CDR2 SNTAGT. The chain recombines TRBV6-4 with TRBJ1-2; TRBD1 matches at 7 bases. This clonotype was obtained from a man between 50 and 59 years old with active or convalescent COVID-19. The sample consisted of peripheral blood. CDR3 in DNA: TGTGCCAGCCTGACAGGGTCAGACTATGGCTACACCTTC. Translated: CASLTGSDYGYTF.